This passage covers 5 T cell receptor delta chains from one sample sequenced in a study of gamma delta lymphoproliferative disorders and STAT genes. TCRdb made new clone calls on the multiplex PCR reads using CATT. Of several thousand delta-chain clones listed, about 1.2% were seen once; the top ten hold about a quarter. PBMCs from patients and controls supplied the genomic DNA for sequencing. The sample consisted of blood. These receptors were taken from a human donor in good health.

The rearrangement joins TRDV2 to TRDJ1, with D maybe TRDD3 (6 bases). The CDR3 spans 18 residues. Germline CDR1 and CDR2: GEAIGNYY and EKD. V was clipped by 0 bases and J by 3 bases, with 22 bases between them. This CDR3 reads CACDTVGGGQKVADKLIF. CDR3 sequence (DNA): TGTGCCTGTGACACCGTGGGGGGTGGGCAGAAAGTGGCCGATAAACTCATCTTT.

This clone was observed a few times. The protein given by TCRdb reflects a much larger clone and differs at residue 3 from this DNA's translation, likely from a read error; the protein shown is the DNA's translation. V gene TRDV2 combines with J gene TRDJ1, with 7 nucleotides matching TRDD3. The germline V gene has CDR1 GEAIGNYY and CDR2 EKD. This CDR3 has 18 residues. The DNA of the CDR3 is TGTGCCCGTGACACCGTGGCTGGGGGTTCTCGGTACACCGATAAACTCATCTTT. Translation: CARDTVAGGSRYTDKLIF.

To note about this clone: With only one base between it and a far larger clone, this is likely a read error. The same CDR3 is also encoded by other DNA sequences in this sample. This rearrangement joins TRDV2 to TRDJ1; TRDD3 matches 12 bases. The CDR3 has 16 amino acids. Germline V gene sequence: CDR1 GEAIGNYY, CDR2 EKD. The CDR3 is CACDFLLGDTGDKLIF. The CDR3 DNA follows: TGTGCCTGTGACTTTCTACTGGGGGATACTGGCGATAAACTCATTTTT.

The table lists this clone with a few counts. TCRdb records a much larger clone's protein for this DNA, with a difference at residue 3 that likely arises from a read error; the protein given is the translation of the DNA. The V and J genes are TRDV2 and TRDJ3, with a tentative D call TRDD3 (5 bases). CDR1 and CDR2 from the germline V gene are GEAIGNYY and EKD. This CDR3 is built from 21 residues. As DNA, the CDR3 is TGTGCCCGTGACGGACCTATTTTTACTGGAGGATACTCCTGGGACACCCGACAGATGTTTTTC. Protein: CARDGPIFTGGYSWDTRQMFF.

V and J are TRDV2 and TRDJ1; TRDD3 aligns across 7 bases. The CDR3 runs to 16 residues. Germline assignment: CDR1 GEAIGNYY and CDR2 EKD. With 1 base clipped from V and 0 bases from J, the junction kept 7 bases outside the gene matches. The CDR3 nucleotides are TGTGCCTGTGACACACTGGGGACCGGGTACACCGATAAACTCATCTTT. Translation gives CACDTLGTGYTDKLIF.